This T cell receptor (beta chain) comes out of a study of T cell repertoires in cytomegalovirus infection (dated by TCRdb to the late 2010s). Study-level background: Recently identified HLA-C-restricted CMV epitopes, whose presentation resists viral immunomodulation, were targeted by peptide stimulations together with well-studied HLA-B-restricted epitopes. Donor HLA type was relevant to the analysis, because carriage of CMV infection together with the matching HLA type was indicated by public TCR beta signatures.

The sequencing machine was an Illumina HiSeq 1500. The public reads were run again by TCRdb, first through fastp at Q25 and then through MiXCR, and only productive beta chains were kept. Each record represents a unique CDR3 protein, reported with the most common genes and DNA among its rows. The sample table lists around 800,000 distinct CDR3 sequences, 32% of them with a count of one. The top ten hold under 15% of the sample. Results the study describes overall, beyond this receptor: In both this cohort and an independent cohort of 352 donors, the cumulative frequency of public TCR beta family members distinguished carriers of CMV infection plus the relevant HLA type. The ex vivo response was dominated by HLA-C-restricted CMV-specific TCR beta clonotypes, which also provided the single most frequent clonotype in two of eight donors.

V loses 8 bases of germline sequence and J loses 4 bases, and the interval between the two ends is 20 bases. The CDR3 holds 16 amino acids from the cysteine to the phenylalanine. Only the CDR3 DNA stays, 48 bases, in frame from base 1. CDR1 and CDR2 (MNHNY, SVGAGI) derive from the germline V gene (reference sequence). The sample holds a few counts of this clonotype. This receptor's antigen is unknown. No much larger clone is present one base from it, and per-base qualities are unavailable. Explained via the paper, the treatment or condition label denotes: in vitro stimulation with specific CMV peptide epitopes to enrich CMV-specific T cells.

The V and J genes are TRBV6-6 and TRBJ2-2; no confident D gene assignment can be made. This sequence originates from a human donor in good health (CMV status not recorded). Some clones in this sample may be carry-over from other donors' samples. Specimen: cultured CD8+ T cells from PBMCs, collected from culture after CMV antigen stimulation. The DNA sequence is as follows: TGTGCCAGCGTTACAGACCCTCTCACCCTCACCGGGGAGCTGTTTTTT. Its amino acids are CASVTDPLTLTGELFF.